These 14 T cell receptor beta chains originate from one sample sequenced in a study of cytomegalovirus exposure and HLA in healthy donors. Assay: immunoSEQ multiplex PCR; the TCRdb copy retains only in-frame clones and omits some. The table shows 200,000 or so clones, with about 91% occurring only once. The sequenced sample was PBMCs. The receptors stem from a woman aged 18-30 years in good health and CMV-seronegative.

This chain connects TRBV9 to TRBJ1-1; D might be TRBD1 (6 bases). This CDR3 contains 16 residues. V was clipped by 0 bases and J by 2 bases, with 14 bases between them. The germline V gene encodes CDR1 SGDLS and CDR2 YYNGEE. The chain's CDR3 is CASSVGVAGVNTEAFF. In nucleotides, the CDR3 is TGTGCCAGCAGCGTAGGGGTAGCAGGGGTTAACACTGAAGCTTTCTTT. Combining the CDR3 with reference TRBV9 and TRBJ1-1 gives the whole variable domain DSGVTQTPKHLITATGQRVTLRCSPRSGDLSVYWYQQSLDQGLQFLIQYYNGEERAKGNILERFSAQQFPDLHSELNLSSLELGDSALYFCASSVGVAGVNTEAFFGQGTRLTVV.

The rearrangement links TRBV7-9 to TRBJ1-4, with TRBD1 matching 9 bases. Germline V gene data show CDR1 as SEHNR and CDR2 as FQNEAQ (reference sequence). With 4 bases clipped from V and 7 bases from J, the junction kept 10 bases outside the gene matches. This CDR3 spans 16 amino acids. The CDR3 DNA reads TGTGCCAGCAGCTGGGGGGACAGGGTGTACGTTGAAAAACTGTTTTTT. Translation gives CASSWGDRVYVEKLFF.

The rearrangement uses TRBV15 and TRBJ1-4; 10 bases agree with TRBD1. CDR1 and CDR2 from the germline V gene are LNHNV and YYDKDF (reference sequence). There are 15 residues in the CDR3. The junction had 6 bases not matched to a gene; V was cut back by 5 bases and J by 6 bases. The chain's CDR3 is CATSGLGTGDEKLFF. The CDR3 DNA reads TGTGCCACCAGCGGACTTGGGACAGGGGATGAAAAACTGTTTTTT.

J is TRBJ1-1 and V is TRBV27; 8 positions match TRBD1. The CDR3 is made up of 15 amino acids. CDR1 and CDR2 from the germline V gene are MNHEY and SMNVEV (reference sequence). Trimming at V came to 3 bases and at J to 1 base, leaving 4 bases not matched to a gene. The CDR3 DNA follows: TGTGCCAGCAGTTTTGACAGGGGTCAGAACACTGAAGCTTTCTTT. Encoded protein: CASSFDRGQNTEAFF.

This chain links TRBV7-2 with TRBJ2-3; 15 bases map to TRBD2. The CDR3 runs to 19 residues. The V gene's germline CDR1 is SGHTA and CDR2 FQGNSA. The trim removed 4 bases at V and 5 bases at J, leaving 13 bases unmatched. CDR3 sequence reads: CASSSRRWTSGRGVDTQYF. For the CDR3, the DNA is TGTGCCAGCAGCTCCAGGAGGTGGACTAGCGGGAGGGGAGTAGATACGCAGTATTTT.

The chain employs TRBV29-1 and TRBJ1-1; D possibly corresponds to TRBD1 (6 bases). Trimming stripped 6 bases from V and 2 bases from J, with 16 bases between. The CDR3 covers 14 residues. Germline CDR1 is SQVTM and CDR2 is ANQGSEA. DNA for the CDR3: TGCAGCGTAACGGGCCTAGGGGGTAACACTGAAGCTTTCTTT. Protein: CSVTGLGGNTEAFF.

This chain links TRBV28 with TRBJ1-5; 8 nucleotides match TRBD1. J lost 3 bases, V lost 3 bases, and 4 bases had no gene match. Germline assignment: CDR1 MDHEN and CDR2 SYDVKM. CDR3 length: 15 amino acids. The CDR3 DNA follows: TGTGCCAGCAGTTTGCCGGGACAGGTCAATCAGCCCCAGCATTTT. It specifies CASSLPGQVNQPQHF.

V is TRBV7-8 and J is TRBJ2-7; 8 bases are shared with TRBD2. This CDR3 spans 14 amino acids. With 5 bases clipped from V and 3 bases from J, the junction kept 6 bases outside the gene matches. Germline values: CDR1 SGHVS, CDR2 FQNEAQ. The CDR3 is CASSQTSGSYEQYF. The CDR3 DNA reads TGTGCCAGCAGCCAGACCAGCGGGAGCTACGAGCAGTACTTC.

The chain carries TRBV14 and TRBJ1-1; D remains unclear. Germline V gene lookup returns CDR1 SGHDN and CDR2 FVKESK. CDR3 size: 14 residues. The germline V and J ends were trimmed by 4 bases and 4 bases, with 13 bases remaining between them. CDR3 sequence: CASSPLSRITEAFF. The CDR3 DNA is TGTGCCAGCAGCCCTCTCTCGAGAATCACTGAAGCTTTCTTT.

V and J are TRBV4-2 and TRBJ2-3; 11 bases align to TRBD2. Germline lookup yields CDR1 LGHNA and CDR2 YNFKEQ. The CDR3 has 16 amino acids. After removal of 2 bases from V and 2 bases from J, the junction contained 3 bases not matched to a gene. The CDR3 coding sequence is TGTGCCAGCAGCCAAACTAGCGGGAGCCACACAGATACGCAGTATTTT. Its translation is CASSQTSGSHTDTQYF.

The J gene is TRBJ2-1, the V gene TRBV11-2; possibly TRBD2 for D (5 bases). Trimming stripped 0 bases from V and 3 bases from J, with 6 bases between. The CDR3 spans 14 residues. Germline assignment: CDR1 SGHAT and CDR2 FQNNGV. The DNA for the CDR3 is TGTGCCAGCAGCTTAGAAAGCGGCTACAATGAGCAGTTCTTC. Its translation is CASSLESGYNEQFF.

V gene TRBV5-1 combines with J gene TRBJ2-7; 11 bases align to TRBD2. CDR3 size: 15 residues. The trim removed 4 bases at V and 6 bases at J, leaving 9 bases unmatched. Germline V gene data show CDR1 as SGHRS and CDR2 as YFSETQ. As DNA, the CDR3 is TGCGCCAGCAGCATTAGCGGGAGGGCCTTCAGCGAGCAGTACTTC. This sequence encodes CASSISGRAFSEQYF.

The chain couples TRBV2 to TRBJ2-7, with D possibly being TRBD2 (5 bases). This CDR3 is built from 16 residues. CDR1 SNHLY and CDR2 FYNNEI come from the germline V gene. The V end lost 6 bases, the J end lost 1 base, and 19 bases lay between the germline ends. The CDR3 DNA reads TGTGCCAGCAGCCTCCTCGGGATGGGAAGGTCCTACGAGCAGTACTTC. This sequence encodes CASSLLGMGRSYEQYF.

The chain uses TRBV19 and TRBJ2-4, with TRBD1 matching 8 bases. V lost 4 bases and J lost 2; bases outside the gene matches: 10. Germline lookup yields CDR1 LNHDA and CDR2 SQIVND (reference sequence). The CDR3 is made up of 17 amino acids. For the CDR3, the DNA is TGTGCCAGTAGTACCGCGGACAGGGTTGTTTCCAAAAACATTCAGTACTTC. The encoded protein is CASSTADRVVSKNIQYF.